The rows below give T cell receptor beta chains drawn from one sample of a study of blood T cell repertoires in COVID-19. Data came from immunoSEQ multiplex PCR; TCRdb stores just in-frame clones and leaves some out. The sample lists hundreds of thousands of clones, approximately 83% occurring once. Sequencing was performed on PBMCs or T cells enriched from blood (not recorded which). The receptor source for this set is a woman aged 55-70 years who had recovered from COVID-19. The CDR3 runs from the conserved cysteine through the conserved F or W. The D gene is left open where the match is weak. Rows may omit the clone size; those that give it use once, few, many or a size class.

cdr3_length clone_size j_call d_call v_call cdr3_aa cdr3_nt
13 once TRBJ2-1 . TRBV7-8 CASSFAAGVRQFF TGTGCCAGCAGCTTTGCTGCGGGCGTGAGGCAGTTCTTC
16 many TRBJ1-1 TRBD1 TRBV7-9 CASSPGQGIMNTEAFF TGTGCCAGCAGTCCGGGACAGGGTATTATGAACACTGAAGCTTTCTTT
14 . TRBJ2-5 . TRBV19 CASSMPGHTVTQYF TGTGCCAGTAGTATGCCGGGACACACCGTAACCCAGTACTTC
15 . TRBJ2-7 TRBD1 TRBV5-1 CASSFSGQGFYEQYF TGCGCCAGCAGCTTTAGCGGACAGGGCTTCTACGAGCAGTACTTC
15 . TRBJ1-1 TRBD1 TRBV10-3 CAISGAGTGNTEAFF TGTGCCATCAGTGGTGCCGGGACAGGGAACACTGAAGCTTTCTTT
13 . TRBJ2-7 . TRBV25-1 CASSPYTGNRQYF TGTGCCAGCAGCCCCTACACAGGGAATAGGCAGTACTTC
18 . TRBJ2-2 TRBD2 TRBV7-3 CASSSATSGGRNTGELFF TGTGCCAGCAGCTCAGCGACTAGCGGGGGCCGGAACACCGGGGAGCTGTTTTTT
15 once TRBJ1-1 . TRBV3-1/TRBV3-2 CASSLASGVNTEAFF TGTGCCAGCAGCCTTGCGTCAGGGGTGAACACTGAAGCTTTCTTT
16 few TRBJ1-6 . TRBV6-5 CASSYGGSSYNSPLHF TGTGCCAGCAGTTACGGAGGCAGCTCCTATAATTCACCCCTCCACTTT
13 . TRBJ1-2 . TRBV6-2/TRBV6-3 CASSWRGDYGYTF TGTGCCAGCAGTTGGAGGGGAGACTATGGCTACACCTTC
16 . TRBJ2-5 TRBD2 TRBV5-5 CASSSATSGGAETQYF TGTGCCAGCAGCTCGGCGACTAGCGGGGGGGCCGAGACCCAGTACTTC
15 . TRBJ2-1 TRBD2 TRBV6-5 CASGRRGGSYNEQFF TGTGCCTCTGGACGGCGGGGGGGCTCCTACAATGAGCAGTTCTTC
16 . TRBJ2-5 TRBD2 TRBV5-1 CASSLAGLADQETQYF TGCGCCAGCAGCTTGGCCGGCCTAGCGGACCAAGAGACCCAGTACTTC
15 once TRBJ1-1 . TRBV6-5 CASSYRHSQNTEAFF TGTGCCAGCAGTTACCGGCACAGCCAGAACACTGAAGCTTTCTTT
15 many TRBJ1-2 TRBD1 TRBV5-6 CASSLGWDRGRGYTF TGTGCCAGCAGCTTGGGTTGGGACAGGGGGCGCGGCTACACCTTC
14 . TRBJ2-2 TRBD2 TRBV19 CASLSGRASGELFF TGTGCCAGTTTGAGCGGGAGGGCCTCCGGGGAGCTGTTTTTT
15 . TRBJ1-5 TRBD1 TRBV11-2 CASSARTGRDQPQHF TGTGCCAGCAGCGCGCGGACAGGTCGAGATCAGCCCCAGCATTTT
16 . TRBJ1-2 . TRBV3-1/TRBV3-2 CASSQAWGRDDYGYTF TGTGCCAGCAGCCAAGCTTGGGGGAGGGACGACTATGGCTACACCTTC
12 . TRBJ1-5 . TRBV3-1/TRBV3-2 CASSQDRGPQHF TGTGCCAGCAGCCAAGACCGGGGGCCCCAGCATTTT
17 once TRBJ1-2 TRBD1 TRBV27 CASSPRPTGTANYGYTF TGTGCCAGCAGCCCTAGGCCGACCGGGACAGCTAACTATGGCTACACCTTC
13 . TRBJ1-1 . TRBV18 CASSPRQDTEAFF TGTGCCAGCTCACCTCGGCAGGACACTGAAGCTTTCTTT
14 . TRBJ2-1 TRBD2 TRBV5-1 CASSWTSGYNEQFF TGCGCCAGCAGCTGGACTAGCGGGTACAATGAGCAGTTCTTC
17 . TRBJ1-3 TRBD1 TRBV4-1 CASSQDRGTGTGNTIYF TGCGCCAGCAGCCAAGATCGTGGGACAGGGACTGGAAACACCATATATTTT
18 . TRBJ1-4 . TRBV7-9 CASSLVGTTKATNEKLFF TGTGCCAGCAGCTTAGTGGGGACAACTAAAGCAACTAATGAAAAACTGTTTTTT
15 . TRBJ2-5 TRBD1 TRBV7-3 CASSEGGQAQETQYF TGTGCCAGCAGCGAAGGAGGACAGGCCCAAGAGACCCAGTACTTC
15 . TRBJ1-3 TRBD1 TRBV9 CASSVEPGRGITIYF TGTGCCAGCAGCGTAGAACCGGGCAGGGGGATCACCATATATTTT
14 . TRBJ2-2 . TRBV7-3 CASSPTRDTGELFF TGTGCCAGCAGTCCAACCAGGGACACCGGGGAGCTGTTTTTT
16 . TRBJ2-1 TRBD1 TRBV14 CASSQAGQGTYNEQFF TGTGCCAGCAGCCAAGCGGGACAGGGGACCTACAATGAGCAGTTCTTC
15 . TRBJ1-1 . TRBV19 CASSIEAQGQTEAFF TGTGCCAGTAGTATAGAGGCGCAGGGTCAAACTGAAGCTTTCTTT
14 . TRBJ2-5 . TRBV25-1 CASSEMRGGETQYF TGTGCCAGCAGTGAAATGCGGGGCGGGGAGACCCAGTACTTC
13 . TRBJ1-2 . TRBV19 CASSRQPNYGYTF TGTGCCAGTAGTAGACAGCCAAACTATGGCTACACCTTC
13 few TRBJ2-7 . TRBV27 CASRVQQGNEQYF TGTGCCAGCAGGGTCCAACAGGGCAACGAGCAGTACTTC
13 . TRBJ2-7 . TRBV2 CASREGSPYEQYF TGTGCCAGCAGGGAGGGATCCCCCTACGAGCAGTACTTC
13 . TRBJ1-2 TRBD1 TRBV6-5 CASSTGDNYGYTF TGTGCCAGCAGTACAGGGGACAACTATGGCTACACCTTC
16 . TRBJ2-1 TRBD2 TRBV5-1 CASSSTSSGGAGEQFF TGCGCCAGCAGCTCAACTTCTAGCGGGGGGGCAGGTGAGCAGTTCTTC
13 . TRBJ2-6 . TRBV29-1 CSVASSGANVLTF TGCAGCGTTGCTTCCTCTGGGGCCAACGTCCTGACTTTC
16 once TRBJ2-7 TRBD2 TRBV7-9 CASSLEGSGRSYEQYF TGTGCCAGCAGCTTAGAGGGGAGCGGGAGGTCCTACGAGCAGTACTTC
13 . TRBJ2-3 TRBD2 TRBV27 CASRRTSGNTQYF TGTGCCAGCAGGCGGACTAGCGGTAATACGCAGTATTTT
19 . TRBJ2-1 TRBD2 TRBV11-3 CASSLAGTSESPTYNEQFF TGTGCCAGCAGCTTAGCCGGGACTAGCGAGTCCCCCACCTACAATGAGCAGTTCTTC
19 few TRBJ2-1 TRBD2 TRBV14 CASSQARSGREEIYNEQFF TGTGCCAGCAGCCAAGCCCGCAGCGGGAGGGAGGAAATATACAATGAGCAGTTCTTC
15 . TRBJ2-1 TRBD1 TRBV11-3 CASSRDRGDYNEQFF TGTGCCAGCAGCAGGGACAGGGGTGACTACAATGAGCAGTTCTTC
14 . TRBJ1-4 TRBD1 TRBV2 CASSTGQGGGKLFF TGTGCCAGCAGTACCGGACAGGGAGGGGGAAAACTGTTTTTT
17 . TRBJ2-1 TRBD2 TRBV5-8 CASSPPMELAGYNEQFF TGTGCCAGCAGCCCCCCAATGGAACTAGCGGGGTACAATGAGCAGTTCTTC
16 . TRBJ2-2 . TRBV11-3 CASSLGQRFGTGELFF TGTGCCAGCAGCTTGGGCCAACGGTTTGGGACCGGGGAGCTGTTTTTT
16 once TRBJ1-3 . TRBV7-8 CASSRAAGNSGNTIYF TGTGCCAGCAGCCGAGCCGCAGGGAACTCTGGAAACACCATATATTTT
15 . TRBJ2-3 . TRBV10-1 CASSEGSGGRDTQYF TGCGCCAGCAGTGAAGGCAGCGGAGGTCGAGATACGCAGTATTTT
13 . TRBJ1-1 . TRBV27 CASSWQVDTEAFF TGTGCCAGCAGTTGGCAGGTGGACACTGAAGCTTTCTTT
11 . TRBJ1-2 . TRBV20-1 CSAYRVGGYTF TGCAGTGCCTACAGGGTCGGCGGCTACACCTTC
13 . TRBJ1-1 TRBD1 TRBV6-1 CASSENRGTQAFF TGTGCCAGCAGTGAAAACAGGGGGACTCAAGCTTTCTTT
15 . TRBJ1-5 TRBD1 TRBV19 CASKEQGNSNQPQHF TGTGCCAGTAAGGAACAGGGGAATAGCAATCAGCCCCAGCATTTT
13 . TRBJ1-2 . TRBV7-2 CASRGQTLSGYTF TGTGCCAGTCGCGGACAGACCCTCTCTGGCTACACCTTC
14 . TRBJ1-1 . TRBV7-2 CASSLVAGDTEAFF TGTGCCAGCAGCTTAGTAGCGGGAGACACTGAAGCTTTCTTT
16 . TRBJ2-1 . TRBV10-3 CAISEAIREPNNEQFF TGTGCCATCAGTGAGGCTATTCGGGAGCCAAACAATGAGCAGTTCTTC
16 . TRBJ1-1 TRBD1 TRBV18 CASSRVPGQGDTEAFF TGTGCCAGCTCACGAGTCCCGGGACAGGGTGACACTGAAGCTTTCTTT
14 . TRBJ2-5 . TRBV7-2 CACARQGVGETQYF TGTGCCTGCGCCCGGCAGGGTGTTGGAGAGACCCAGTACTTC
17 . TRBJ2-5 TRBD2 TRBV7-2 CASSPLFPAGGRETQYF TGTGCCAGCAGCCCCCTCTTCCCAGCGGGGGGGAGGGAGACCCAGTACTTC
14 . TRBJ2-3 . TRBV2 CASSAGDQADTQYF TGTGCCAGCAGTGCGGGAGACCAGGCAGATACGCAGTATTTT
17 . TRBJ1-6 TRBD1 TRBV7-8 CASSSVGGRTGVSPLHF TGTGCCAGCAGCTCCGTGGGGGGGAGGACAGGGGTTTCACCCCTCCACTTT
15 . TRBJ1-1 . TRBV6-5 CASLPPGHLNTEAFF TGTGCCAGTCTCCCCCCGGGACACCTGAACACTGAAGCTTTCTTT
14 . TRBJ2-5 TRBD1 TRBV5-1 CASSYGQDQETQYF TGCGCCAGCAGTTATGGACAGGACCAAGAGACCCAGTACTTC